Following are 2 T cell receptor beta chains from one sample sequenced in a study of T cell responses to AZD1222 COVID-19 vaccine. Repertoires were generated with immunoSEQ multiplex PCR, while TCRdb's copy carries only in-frame clones and drops some. Among 150,000 to 200,000 clones listed, around 94% were seen once. The sample here was peripheral blood, taken on day 0 of AZD1222 vaccination. The receptor set was obtained from an adult in good health.

The chain combines TRBV4-1 with TRBJ1-1, with TRBD1 matching over 7 bases. This CDR3 comprises 16 residues. V trimming: 1 base; J trimming: 4 bases; junction bases outside the gene matches: 9. The germline gives CDR1 MGHRA, CDR2 YSYEKL. In DNA, the CDR3 is TGCGCCAGCAGCCAAGTCAAGGGCGACAGGGTCACTGAAGCTTTCTTT. Translated, it gives CASSQVKGDRVTEAFF.

The chain uses TRBV12-3 or TRBV12-4 and TRBJ1-2, with TRBD1 matching 7 bases. The trim removed 6 bases at V and 12 bases at J, leaving 13 bases unmatched. This CDR3 region has 13 residues. CDR3 in amino acids: CASRPSGGKEDTF. The CDR3 DNA sequence: TGTGCCAGCAGACCCTCAGGGGGGAAAGAGGACACCTTC.